This T cell receptor (beta chain) was sequenced in a study of T cell responses to AZD1222 COVID-19 vaccine. TCRdb keeps only in-frame clones here, not all; method: immunoSEQ multiplex PCR. The repertoire holds 90,000 to 150,000 clones, with under 95% as singletons. A single count supports this clone. Its antigen is unidentified. Study-wide results and caveats: Within unmutated variant regions lay the reported targets of nearly half of spike-specific TCRs.

The CDR3 is made up of 11 amino acids. The V and J ends lost 8 bases and 2 bases respectively, with 6 bases between them. Germline values: CDR1 SEHNR, CDR2 FQNEAQ (reference sequence). The specimen was peripheral blood, collected on day 0 of AZD1222 vaccination. This TCR was sampled from an adult in good health. The rearrangement links TRBV7-9 to TRBJ1-1, with D uncertain. The CDR3 DNA follows: TGTGCCAGCGCGGGAAACACTGAAGCTTTCTTT. Translated: CASAGNTEAFF.